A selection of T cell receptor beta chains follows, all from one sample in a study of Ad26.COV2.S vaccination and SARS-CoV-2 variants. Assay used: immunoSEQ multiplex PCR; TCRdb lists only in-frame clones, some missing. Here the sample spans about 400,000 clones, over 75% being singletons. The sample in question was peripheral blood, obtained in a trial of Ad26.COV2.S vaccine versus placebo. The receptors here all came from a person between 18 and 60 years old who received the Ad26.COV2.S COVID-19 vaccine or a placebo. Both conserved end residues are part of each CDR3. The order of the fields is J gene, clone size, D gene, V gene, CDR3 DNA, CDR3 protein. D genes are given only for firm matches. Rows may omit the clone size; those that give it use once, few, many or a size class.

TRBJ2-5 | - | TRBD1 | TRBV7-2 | TGTGCCAGCAGCTTTTGGACAGGCGGACCGGGTGAGACCCAGTACTTC | CASSFWTGGPGETQYF
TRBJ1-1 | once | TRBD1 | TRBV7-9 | TGTGCCAGCAGCCTTAGGACAGGGGAGGGTAGTAGCACTGAAGCTTTCTTT | CASSLRTGEGSSTEAFF
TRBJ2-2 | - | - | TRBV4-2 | TGTGCCAGCAGCGAAACGGCATCCTCCACCGGGGAGCTGTTTTTT | CASSETASSTGELFF
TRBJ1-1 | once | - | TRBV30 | TGTGCCTGGAGTGTAGTGGAGGACACTGAAGCTTTCTTT | CAWSVVEDTEAFF
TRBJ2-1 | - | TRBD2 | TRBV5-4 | TGTGCCAGCAGCAAGGGGCTAGCGGGAGGGCCCGGCAATGAGCAGTTCTTC | CASSKGLAGGPGNEQFF
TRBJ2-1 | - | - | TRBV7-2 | TGTGCCAGCAGCTTCTCCCGGACTACATACAATGAGCAGTTCTTC | CASSFSRTTYNEQFF
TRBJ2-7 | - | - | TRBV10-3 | TGTGCCATCAGTGAACCGCCGAGACGCGACTACGAGCAGTACTTC | CAISEPPRRDYEQYF
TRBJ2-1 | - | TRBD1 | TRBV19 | TGTGCCAGTATTCGGACAGGGGGCACTGGGAGGGCGATCTTC | CASIRTGGTGRAIF
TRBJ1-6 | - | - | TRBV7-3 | TGTGCCAGCAGCTTTGCGGGGGAAATTAATGATTCACCCCTCCACTTT | CASSFAGEINDSPLHF
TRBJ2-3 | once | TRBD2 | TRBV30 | TGTGCCTGGAGTGTACGTCGGCTAGCGGGAGGGTGGACAGATACGCAGTATTTT | CAWSVRRLAGGWTDTQYF
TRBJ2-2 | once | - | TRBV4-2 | TGTGCCAGCAGCCAAGATCCTAGTTGGAACACCGGGGAGCTGTTTTTT | CASSQDPSWNTGELFF
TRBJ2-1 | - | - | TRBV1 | TGCACCAGCAGTTGCGGGAGAGGCAATGAGCAGTTCTTC | CTSSCGRGNEQFF
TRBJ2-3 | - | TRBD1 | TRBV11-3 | TGTGCCAGCAGGTTGGCACAGGGGCTCCTCACAGATACGCAGTATTTT | CASRLAQGLLTDTQYF
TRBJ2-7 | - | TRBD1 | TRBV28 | TGTGCCAGCAGTTTAGCTGGACAGGGTAACTCCTACGAGCAGTACTTC | CASSLAGQGNSYEQYF
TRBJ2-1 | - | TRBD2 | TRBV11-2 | TGTGCCAGCAGCCTTAGAGGGGGGCTAGCGGGAGGAGGAGTTGAGCAGTTCTTC | CASSLRGGLAGGGVEQFF
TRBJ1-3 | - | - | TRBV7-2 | TGTGCCAGCAGCGTCCTATGGACAGTCGGAAACACCATATATTTT | CASSVLWTVGNTIYF
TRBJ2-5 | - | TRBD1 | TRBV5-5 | TGTGCCAGCAGCTTGGTGGGACAGGGGGCCCAAGAGACCCAGTACTTC | CASSLVGQGAQETQYF
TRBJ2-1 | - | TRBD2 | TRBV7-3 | TGTGCCAGCAGCCCCCAACCGCGGGCTAGCGGCTACAATGAGCAGTTCTTC | CASSPQPRASGYNEQFF
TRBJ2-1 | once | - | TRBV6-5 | TGTGCCAGCAGTTACAAGGGCGGGGATAATGAGCAGTTCTTC | CASSYKGGDNEQFF
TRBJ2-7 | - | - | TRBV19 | TGTGCCAGTAGTATCAACGGCAAAAACTACTACGAGCAGTACTTC | CASSINGKNYYEQYF
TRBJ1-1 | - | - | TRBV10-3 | TGTGCCATCATGAAGACGGGGAACACTGAAGCTTTCTTT | CAIMKTGNTEAFF
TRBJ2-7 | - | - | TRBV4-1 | TGCGCCAGCAGCCAAGACTGGCGGGAACCTTACGAGCAGTACTTC | CASSQDWREPYEQYF